This T cell receptor (beta chain) appears in the sequencing data of a study of identical twins. Study findings and constraints: The more abundant beta clonotypes in cord blood had fewer insertions, and memory repertoires did not show this. The authors noted that invariant MAIT and iNKT cells could partly confound zero-insertion analyses.

Turning to this clonotype: Its matching antigen is unknown.

Each CDR3 protein is one row after TCRdb ran MiXCR on the 5' RACE reads. Of 650,000 to 750,000 distinct CDR3 sequences detected, around 20% appear once; the ten largest clones hold 4% to 4.5%. These data also formed part of another study, on T cells expressing NK-cell markers.

The sequencing input was PBMCs. The TCR comes from a young woman in good health.

As DNA, the CDR3 is TGTGCCAGCATTGGACAGCTAGGGCAGCCCCAGCATTTT. This codes for CASIGQLGQPQHF. The chain combines TRBV12-3 or TRBV12-4 with TRBJ1-5; D might be TRBD1 (6 bases). This CDR3 contains 13 residues. V dropped 7 bases and J dropped 7 bases, with 14 bases sitting between them.